A selection of T cell receptor beta chains follows, all from one sample in a study of T cell repertoires in cytomegalovirus infection. Each CDR3 protein gets one entry after TCRdb re-called the reads with MiXCR. The sample records fewer than 200,000 distinct CDR3 sequences, about a tenth being singletons. The sequencing sample was made of PBMCs. Source of these receptors: a human donor in good health (CMV status not recorded). Some clones in this sample may be carry-over from other donors' samples. Both conserved end residues are part of each CDR3. A D gene is named only where the DNA matches it firmly. Size is stated for part of the rows, as once, few or many counts, or as a class when the clone is expanded.

d_gene: TRBD1
abundance: many
v_gene: TRBV7-2
j_gene: TRBJ1-4
CDR3nt: TGTGCCAGCAGCCCCGAGGGGGCAGGGAGAAATGAAAAACTGTTTTTT
CDR3aa: CASSPEGAGRNEKLFF

d_gene: -
abundance: few
v_gene: TRBV6-6
j_gene: TRBJ1-5
CDR3nt: TGTGCCAGCAGTCAGCCCAATCAGCCCCAGCATTTT
CDR3aa: CASSQPNQPQHF

d_gene: -
abundance: -
v_gene: TRBV9
j_gene: TRBJ2-3
CDR3nt: TGTGCCAGCAGCGGAGGGGGAGCAGATACGCAGTATTTT
CDR3aa: CASSGGGADTQYF

d_gene: -
abundance: many
v_gene: TRBV7-6
j_gene: TRBJ1-4
CDR3nt: TGTGCCAGCAGCTTATCCAGAGAGGGAGCCCTGTTTTTT
CDR3aa: CASSLSREGALFF

d_gene: -
abundance: -
v_gene: TRBV23-1
j_gene: TRBJ1-2
CDR3nt: TGCGCCAGTCAAGGCGGAGGATATGGCTACACCTTC
CDR3aa: CASQGGGYGYTF

d_gene: TRBD1
abundance: many
v_gene: TRBV20-1
j_gene: TRBJ1-1
CDR3nt: TGCAGTGCTAGAGACAGGGGGACGTCGGCTTTCTTT
CDR3aa: CSARDRGTSAFF

d_gene: TRBD2
abundance: few
v_gene: TRBV7-8
j_gene: TRBJ2-2
CDR3nt: TGTGCCAGCAGCACCTTAGCGGGGGGGATCACCGGGGAGCTGTTTTTT
CDR3aa: CASSTLAGGITGELFF

d_gene: -
abundance: -
v_gene: TRBV24-1
j_gene: TRBJ1-6
CDR3nt: TGTGCCACCAGTGATCCCGATTCACCCCTCCACTTT
CDR3aa: CATSDPDSPLHF

d_gene: -
abundance: many
v_gene: TRBV7-9
j_gene: TRBJ1-1
CDR3nt: TGTGCCAGCAGCTTAGGGAACAATGAAGCTTTCTTT
CDR3aa: CASSLGNNEAFF

d_gene: -
abundance: -
v_gene: TRBV7-9
j_gene: TRBJ2-1
CDR3nt: TGTGCCAGCAGCGCATCTGGGAGGTCCTCCTACAATGAGCAGTTCTTC
CDR3aa: CASSASGRSSYNEQFF

d_gene: -
abundance: few
v_gene: TRBV2
j_gene: TRBJ1-6
CDR3nt: TGTGCCAGCAGTGAATTAGAGGCCAACCATTCACCCCTCCACTTT
CDR3aa: CASSELEANHSPLHF

d_gene: TRBD2
abundance: many
v_gene: TRBV9
j_gene: TRBJ2-7
CDR3nt: TGTGCCAGCAGCCCCCATACTAGCGGGCAGACCTACGAGCAGTACTTC
CDR3aa: CASSPHTSGQTYEQYF

d_gene: -
abundance: many
v_gene: TRBV7-2
j_gene: TRBJ1-2
CDR3nt: TGTGCCAGCAGCCCGCAGGGTCAGGGGTTTAACTATGGCTACACCTTC
CDR3aa: CASSPQGQGFNYGYTF

d_gene: TRBD2
abundance: many
v_gene: TRBV7-2
j_gene: TRBJ2-1
CDR3nt: TGTGCCAGCAGCTCACCGAGGGGCAGACTAGCGACGAATGAGCAGTTCTTC
CDR3aa: CASSSPRGRLATNEQFF

d_gene: -
abundance: many
v_gene: TRBV7-2
j_gene: TRBJ2-7
CDR3nt: TGTGCCAGCAGCTTAGGTAGGGAATACGAGCAGTACTTC
CDR3aa: CASSLGREYEQYF

d_gene: TRBD2
abundance: many
v_gene: TRBV7-2
j_gene: TRBJ2-2
CDR3nt: TGTGCCAGCAGCTGGACTAGCGGGAGTAACACCGGGGAGCTGTTTTTT
CDR3aa: CASSWTSGSNTGELFF

d_gene: TRBD1
abundance: -
v_gene: TRBV7-9
j_gene: TRBJ2-5
CDR3nt: TGTGCCAGCAGCTTGACAGGGTCGAAGGAGACCCAGTACTTC
CDR3aa: CASSLTGSKETQYF

d_gene: TRBD1
abundance: medium-sized
v_gene: TRBV7-2
j_gene: TRBJ1-1
CDR3nt: TGTGCCAGCAGCCATCCGGGACAGGGCCTTCCAGCTTTCTTT
CDR3aa: CASSHPGQGLPAFF